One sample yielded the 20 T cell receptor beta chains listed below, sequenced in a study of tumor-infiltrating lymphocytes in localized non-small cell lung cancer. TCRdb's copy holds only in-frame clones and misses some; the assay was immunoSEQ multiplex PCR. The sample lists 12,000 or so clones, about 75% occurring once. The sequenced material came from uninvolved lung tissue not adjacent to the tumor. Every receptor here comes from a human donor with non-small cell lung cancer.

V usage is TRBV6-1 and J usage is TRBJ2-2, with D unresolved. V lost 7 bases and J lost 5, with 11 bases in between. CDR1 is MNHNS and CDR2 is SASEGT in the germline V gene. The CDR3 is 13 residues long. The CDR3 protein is CASTRRSTGELFF. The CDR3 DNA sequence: TGTGCCAGCACCAGGCGGAGTACCGGGGAGCTGTTTTTT.

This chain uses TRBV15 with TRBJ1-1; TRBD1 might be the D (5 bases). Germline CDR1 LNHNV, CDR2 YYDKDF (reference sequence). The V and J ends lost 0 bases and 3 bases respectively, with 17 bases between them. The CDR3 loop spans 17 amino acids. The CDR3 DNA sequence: TGTGCCACCAGCAGAGATCTTCCAGACCGGGGGGACACTGAAGCTTTCTTT. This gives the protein CATSRDLPDRGDTEAFF. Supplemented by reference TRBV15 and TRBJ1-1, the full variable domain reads DAMVIQNPRYQVTQFGKPVTLSCSQTLNHNVMYWYQQKSSQAPKLLFHYYDKDFNNEADTPDNFQSRRPNTSFCFLDIRSPGLGDTAMYLCATSRDLPDRGDTEAFFGQGTRLTVV.

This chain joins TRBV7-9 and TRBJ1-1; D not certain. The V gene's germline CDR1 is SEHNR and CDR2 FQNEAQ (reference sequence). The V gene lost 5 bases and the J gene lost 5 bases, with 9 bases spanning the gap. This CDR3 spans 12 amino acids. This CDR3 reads CASSPPGTEAFF. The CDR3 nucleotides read TGTGCCAGCAGCCCACCGGGGACTGAAGCTTTCTTT.

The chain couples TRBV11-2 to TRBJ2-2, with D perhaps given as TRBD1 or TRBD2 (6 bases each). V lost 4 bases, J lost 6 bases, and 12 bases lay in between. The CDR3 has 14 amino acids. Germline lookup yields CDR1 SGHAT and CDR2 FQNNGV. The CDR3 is CASSYSGAAGELFF. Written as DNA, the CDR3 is TGTGCCAGCAGCTATTCGGGGGCCGCCGGGGAGCTGTTTTTT.

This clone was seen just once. The DNA of the CDR3 is TGTGCCAGCAGTCCCGGACAGCCTTCGGGGAACACTGAAGCTTTCTTT. Residues: CASSPGQPSGNTEAFF. The V gene is TRBV7-8, the J gene TRBJ1-1, with D perhaps matching TRBD1 (6 bases). CDR1 SGHVS and CDR2 FQNEAQ come from the germline V gene. CDR3 length equals 16 residues. The V end was cut by 6 bases, the J end by 1 base, with 18 bases between.

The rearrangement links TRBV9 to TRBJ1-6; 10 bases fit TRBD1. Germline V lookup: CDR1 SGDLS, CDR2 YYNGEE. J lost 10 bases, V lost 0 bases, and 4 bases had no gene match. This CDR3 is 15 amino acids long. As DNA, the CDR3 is TGTGCCAGCAGCGTAGAGGGGACAGGGGTGTCACCCCTCCACTTT. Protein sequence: CASSVEGTGVSPLHF. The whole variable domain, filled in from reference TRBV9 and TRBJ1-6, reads DSGVTQTPKHLITATGQRVTLRCSPRSGDLSVYWYQQSLDQGLQFLIQYYNGEERAKGNILERFSAQQFPDLHSELNLSSLELGDSALYFCASSVEGTGVSPLHFGNGTRLTVT.

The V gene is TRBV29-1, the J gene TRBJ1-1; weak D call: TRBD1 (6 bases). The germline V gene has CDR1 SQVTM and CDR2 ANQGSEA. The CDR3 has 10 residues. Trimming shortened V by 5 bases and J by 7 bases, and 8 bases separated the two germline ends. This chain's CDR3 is CSVWTDEAFF. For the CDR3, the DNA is TGCAGCGTTTGGACAGATGAAGCTTTCTTT. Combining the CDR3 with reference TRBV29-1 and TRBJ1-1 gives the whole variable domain SAVISQKPSRDICQRGTSLTIQCQVDSQVTMMFWYRQQPGQSLTLIATANQGSEATYESGFVIDKFPISRPNLTFSTLTVSNMSPEDSSIYLCSVWTDEAFFGQGTRLTVV.

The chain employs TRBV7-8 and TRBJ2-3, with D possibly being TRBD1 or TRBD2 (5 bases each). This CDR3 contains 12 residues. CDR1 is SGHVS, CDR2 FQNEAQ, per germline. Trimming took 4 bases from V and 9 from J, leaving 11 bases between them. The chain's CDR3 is CASSSGPRTQYF. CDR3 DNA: TGTGCCAGCAGCTCGGGACCACGAACGCAGTATTTT.

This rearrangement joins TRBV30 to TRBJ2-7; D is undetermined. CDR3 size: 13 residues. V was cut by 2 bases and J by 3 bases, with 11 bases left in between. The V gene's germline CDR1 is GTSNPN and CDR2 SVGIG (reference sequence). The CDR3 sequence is CAWSTGNHYEQYF. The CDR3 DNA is TGTGCCTGGAGTACCGGCAACCACTACGAGCAGTACTTC.

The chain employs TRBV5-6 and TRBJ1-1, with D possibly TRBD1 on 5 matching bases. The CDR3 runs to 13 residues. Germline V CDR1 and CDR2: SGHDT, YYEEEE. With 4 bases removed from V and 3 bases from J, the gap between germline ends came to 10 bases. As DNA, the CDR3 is TGTGCCAGCAGCCGCAGGGAGTACACTGAAGCTTTCTTT. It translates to CASSRREYTEAFF.

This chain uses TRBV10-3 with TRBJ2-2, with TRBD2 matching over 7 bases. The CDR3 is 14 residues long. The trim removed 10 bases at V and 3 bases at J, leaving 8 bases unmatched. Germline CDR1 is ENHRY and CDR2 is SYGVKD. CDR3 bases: TGTGCCACCCTCGGGCTAGCGGACACCGGGGAGCTGTTTTTT. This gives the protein CATLGLADTGELFF.

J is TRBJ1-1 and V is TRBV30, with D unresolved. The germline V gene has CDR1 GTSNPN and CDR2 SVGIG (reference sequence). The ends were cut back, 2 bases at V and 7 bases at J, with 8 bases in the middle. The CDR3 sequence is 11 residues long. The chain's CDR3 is CAWSRGFEAFF. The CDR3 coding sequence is TGTGCCTGGAGTCGCGGGTTTGAAGCTTTCTTT. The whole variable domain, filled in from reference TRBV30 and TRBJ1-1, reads SQTIHQWPATLVQPVGSPLSLECTVEGTSNPNLYWYRQAAGRGLQLLFYSVGIGQISSEVPQNLSASRPQDRQFILSSKKLLLSDSGFYLCAWSRGFEAFFGQGTRLTVV.

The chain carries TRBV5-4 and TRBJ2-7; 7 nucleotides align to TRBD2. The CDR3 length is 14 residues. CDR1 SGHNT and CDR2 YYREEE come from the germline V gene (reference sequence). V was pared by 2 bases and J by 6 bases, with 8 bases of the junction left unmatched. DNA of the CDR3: TGTGCCAGCAGCTTAGGCGGGAGCCCCCTCGAGCAGTACTTC. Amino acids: CASSLGGSPLEQYF.

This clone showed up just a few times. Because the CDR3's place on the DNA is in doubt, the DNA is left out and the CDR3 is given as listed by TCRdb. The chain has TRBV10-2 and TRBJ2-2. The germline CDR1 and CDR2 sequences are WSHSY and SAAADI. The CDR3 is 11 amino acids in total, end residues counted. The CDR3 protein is CASILAGELFF.

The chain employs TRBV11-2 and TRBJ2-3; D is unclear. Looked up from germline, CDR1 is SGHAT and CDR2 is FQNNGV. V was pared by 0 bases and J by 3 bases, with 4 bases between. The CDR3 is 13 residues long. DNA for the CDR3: TGTGCCAGCAGCTTAGACTTAACAGATACGCAGTATTTT. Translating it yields CASSLDLTDTQYF. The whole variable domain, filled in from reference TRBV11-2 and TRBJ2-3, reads EAGVAQSPRYKIIEKRQSVAFWCNPISGHATLYWYQQILGQGPKLLIQFQNNGVVDDSQLPKDRFSAERLKGVDSTLKIQPAKLEDSAVYLCASSLDLTDTQYFGPGTRLTVL.

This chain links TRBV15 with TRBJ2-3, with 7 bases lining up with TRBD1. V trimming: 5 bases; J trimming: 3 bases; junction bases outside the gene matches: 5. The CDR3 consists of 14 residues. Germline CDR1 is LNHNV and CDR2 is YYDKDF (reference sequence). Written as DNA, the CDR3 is TGTGCCACCAGCGACAGGGTTGAAACAGATACGCAGTATTTT. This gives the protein CATSDRVETDTQYF.

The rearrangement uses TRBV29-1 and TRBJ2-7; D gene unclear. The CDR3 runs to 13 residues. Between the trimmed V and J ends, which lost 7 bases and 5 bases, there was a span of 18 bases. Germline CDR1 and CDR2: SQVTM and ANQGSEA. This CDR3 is CSAQDPTIDEQYF. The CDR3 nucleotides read TGCAGCGCCCAGGACCCCACCATTGACGAGCAGTACTTC.

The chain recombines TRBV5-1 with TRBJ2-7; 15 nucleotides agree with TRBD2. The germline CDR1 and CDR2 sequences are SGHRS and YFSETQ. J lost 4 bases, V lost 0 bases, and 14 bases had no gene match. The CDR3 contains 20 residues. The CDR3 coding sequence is TGCGCCAGCAGCTTGGAAGGGCCGGGGGGGACTAGCGGGAGGAGGTACGAGCAGTACTTC. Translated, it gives CASSLEGPGGTSGRRYEQYF.

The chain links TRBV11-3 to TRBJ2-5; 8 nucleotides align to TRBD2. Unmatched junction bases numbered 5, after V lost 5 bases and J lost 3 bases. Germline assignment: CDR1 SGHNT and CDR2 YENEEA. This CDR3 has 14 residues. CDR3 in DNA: TGTGCCAGCAGCGTTATCGGGGGGGAAGAGACCCAGTACTTC. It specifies CASSVIGGEETQYF.

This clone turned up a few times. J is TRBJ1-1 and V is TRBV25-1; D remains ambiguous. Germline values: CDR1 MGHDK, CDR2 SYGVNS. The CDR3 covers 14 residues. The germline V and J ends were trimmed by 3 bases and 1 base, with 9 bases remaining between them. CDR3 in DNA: TGTGCCAGCAGTGAGTCGGAGGGGAACACTGAAGCTTTCTTT. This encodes CASSESEGNTEAFF.